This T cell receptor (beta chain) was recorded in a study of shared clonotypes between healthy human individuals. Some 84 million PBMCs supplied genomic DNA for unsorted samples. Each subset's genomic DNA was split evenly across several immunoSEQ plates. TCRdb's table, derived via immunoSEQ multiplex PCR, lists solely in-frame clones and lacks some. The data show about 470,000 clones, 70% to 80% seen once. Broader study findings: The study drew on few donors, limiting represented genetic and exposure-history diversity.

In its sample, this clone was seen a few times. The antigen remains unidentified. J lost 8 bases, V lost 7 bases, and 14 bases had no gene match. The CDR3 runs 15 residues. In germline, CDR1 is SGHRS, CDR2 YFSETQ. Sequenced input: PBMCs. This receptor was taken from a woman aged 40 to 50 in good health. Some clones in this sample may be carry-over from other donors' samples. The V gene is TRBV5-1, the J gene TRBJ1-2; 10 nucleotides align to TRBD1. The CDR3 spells CASGRTGTGEGGYTF. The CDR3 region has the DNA TGCGCCAGCGGTCGGACCGGGACAGGGGAGGGCGGCTACACCTTC.